The present entry profiles one TCR beta chain with its context. Its antigen remains unidentified. This specimen belongs to a study of human T cells and chemical hapten exposure. Indicated time point: pre-sensitization, week 0. Treatment indicated: therapeutic diphenylcyclopropenone sensitization with weekly scalp DPC. As the library was built, unique molecular identifiers were attached to individual cDNA molecules. TCRdb processed the RACE reads anew with MiXCR; each CDR3 protein has one entry. The sample yields over 300,000 distinct CDR3 sequences, less than 6.5% seen once. The germline CDR1 and CDR2 sequences are SQVTM and ANQGSEA. Trimming removed 3 bases at V and 6 bases at J, with 11 bases between. CDR3 length: 12 amino acids. Notes on the study in general: Positive correlation was observed between PT1 expanded TCR counts and patch test score.

The clonotype originates from a woman aged 45-59 years with alopecia areata. Some clones in this sample may be carry-over from other donors' samples. The V and J genes are TRBV29-1 and TRBJ1-1; D is undetermined. This sample comprised whole blood, obtained in connection with sensitization to the hapten diphenylcyclopropenone (DPC). CDR3 DNA: TGCAGCGTTGAGTCGCAGTCTCCTGAAGCTTTCTTT. It specifies CSVESQSPEAFF.